This TCR beta chain derives from a study of tumor-infiltrating lymphocytes in oesophageal squamous cell carcinoma. TCRdb ran MiXCR on the PCR reads and lists one entry per CDR3 protein. The table includes over 14,000 distinct CDR3 sequences, about 50% detected once. Comment on this clonotype: The junction departs from germline at one end; a sequencing error may be responsible.

This CDR3 region has 14 residues. Germline V gives CDR1 LGHDT, CDR2 YNNKEL (reference sequence). The sequencing input was blood. The rearrangement uses TRBV3-1 and TRBJ2-3; 8 bases fit TRBD2. This TCR was sampled from a male donor with esophageal squamous cell carcinoma. The CDR3 region has the DNA TGTGCTAGCAAACGAGCGGGAGCCACAGATACGCAGTATTTT. This codes for CASKRAGATDTQYF.